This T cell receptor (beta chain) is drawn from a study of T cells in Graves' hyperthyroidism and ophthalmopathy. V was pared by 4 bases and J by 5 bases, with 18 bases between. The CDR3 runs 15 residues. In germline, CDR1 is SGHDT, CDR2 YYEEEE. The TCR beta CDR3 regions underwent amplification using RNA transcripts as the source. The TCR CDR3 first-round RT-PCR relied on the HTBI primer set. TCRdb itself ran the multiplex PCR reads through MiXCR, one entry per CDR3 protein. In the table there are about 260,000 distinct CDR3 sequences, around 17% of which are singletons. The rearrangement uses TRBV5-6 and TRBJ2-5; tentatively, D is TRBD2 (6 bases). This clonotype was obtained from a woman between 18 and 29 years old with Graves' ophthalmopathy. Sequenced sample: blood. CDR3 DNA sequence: TGTGCCAGCAGCCCGACCACCGGGGGTTTGGAGACCCAGTACTTC. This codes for CASSPTTGGLETQYF.